The 8 T cell receptor beta chains in this list originate from one sample, sequenced in a study of shared clonotypes between healthy human individuals. Sequencing was performed with immunoSEQ multiplex PCR; in TCRdb, only in-frame clones are kept and a portion is missing. The sample shows around 1,000,000 clones, 70% to 80% of them seen only once. What was sequenced was memory CD4+ T cells from PBMCs. Described subset: CD45RA-negative fraction. These receptors were obtained from a man between 18 and 35 years old in good health. Some clones in this sample may be carry-over from other donors' samples.

Only a few counts were recorded for this clone. The J gene is TRBJ2-5, the V gene TRBV6-6, with TRBD2 matching over 8 bases. The CDR3 has 15 amino acids. The germline V gene encodes CDR1 MNHNY and CDR2 SVGAGI (reference sequence). Unmatched junction bases numbered 7, after V lost 2 bases and J lost 5 bases. The CDR3 nucleotides are TGTGCCAGCAGTTACCCCAGCGGGAGATGGGAGACCCAGTACTTC. It yields the protein CASSYPSGRWETQYF.

J is TRBJ2-3 and V is TRBV11-2; a weak D match, TRBD2 (5 bases). Germline V gene sequence: CDR1 SGHAT, CDR2 FQNNGV. Trimming pared 7 bases from V and 2 bases from J, leaving 13 bases between. CDR3 length: 14 residues. The CDR3 sequence: CASIRGYSTDTQYF. For the CDR3, the DNA is TGTGCCAGCATTAGAGGGTATTCCACAGATACGCAGTATTTT.

J is TRBJ2-6 and V is TRBV5-1, with D uncertain. Per the germline V gene, CDR1 is SGHRS and CDR2 is YFSETQ. Deletions cut 4 bases from V and 0 bases from J, with 8 bases between. The CDR3 contains 15 residues. CDR3 loop: CASSPESSGANVLTF. Written as DNA, the CDR3 is TGCGCCAGCAGCCCGGAAAGCTCTGGGGCCAACGTCCTGACTTTC.

The count of this clone is one. V gene TRBV5-1 combines with J gene TRBJ2-7; 10 bases agree with TRBD1. This CDR3 has 14 amino acids. With 4 bases clipped from V and 7 bases from J, the junction kept 8 bases outside the gene matches. In germline, CDR1 is SGHRS, CDR2 YFSETQ. Here the CDR3 DNA reads TGCGCCAGCAGCCCCAGACAGGGGGCGAGGGAGCAGTACTTC. Translation: CASSPRQGAREQYF.

The rearrangement joins TRBV5-5 to TRBJ2-3; 12 nucleotides match TRBD2. The V segment lost 1 base and the J segment 4 bases; nucleotides outside the gene matches: 10. CDR1 and CDR2 from the germline V gene are SGHKS and YYEKEE (reference sequence). The length of the CDR3 is 18 residues. CDR3 sequence: CASSLSMTSGSVADTQYF. CDR3 DNA: TGTGCCAGCAGCTTGAGTATGACTAGCGGGAGTGTGGCAGATACGCAGTATTTT.

This clone was seen a few times. The chain is built from TRBV30 and TRBJ1-6; 9 positions agree with TRBD1. This CDR3 spans 16 amino acids. Germline loops: CDR1 GTSNPN, CDR2 SVGIG (reference sequence). The trim removed 7 bases at V and 7 bases at J, leaving 14 bases unmatched. The CDR3, as DNA: TGTGCCTCGGACAGGGGCCAGACGGCGTCGAATTCACCCCTCCACTTT. Translated: CASDRGQTASNSPLHF. Variable domain in full (rest from reference TRBV30 and TRBJ1-6): SQTIHQWPATLVQPVGSPLSLECTVEGTSNPNLYWYRQAAGRGLQLLFYSVGIGQISSEVPQNLSASRPQDRQFILSSKKLLLSDSGFYLCASDRGQTASNSPLHFGNGTRLTVT.

A note on this clone: A read error may explain this, as a much larger clone is one base away. The same CDR3 also results from other DNA sequences found in this sample. The chain links TRBV29-1 to TRBJ1-5, with D unresolved. Germline CDR1 is SQVTM and CDR2 is ANQGSEA. This CDR3 contains 13 residues. The CDR3 reads CSVLLSDGRPQHF. In DNA form, the CDR3 reads TGTAGCGTTTTGTTATCAGACGGACGGCCCCAGCATTTT.

V usage is TRBV7-2 and J usage is TRBJ2-7, with 9 bases lining up with TRBD2. Per the germline V gene, CDR1 is SGHTA and CDR2 is FQGNSA. This CDR3 is built from 13 residues. V shed 3 bases, J shed 5 bases, and the junction held 2 bases outside the gene matches. CDR3 in amino acids: CASSFRTSDEQYF. The CDR3 DNA is TGTGCCAGCAGCTTCAGGACTAGCGACGAGCAGTACTTC.